The 23 T cell receptor beta chains in this list originate from one sample, sequenced in a study of T cells in Graves' hyperthyroidism and ophthalmopathy. Using RNA transcripts as the source, TCR beta CDR3 regions were amplified. Initially, a first-round RT-PCR of the TCR CDR3 employed the HTBI primer set. TCRdb passed the multiplex PCR reads through MiXCR, listing each CDR3 protein once. The data contain around 350,000 distinct CDR3 sequences, roughly 15% of them singletons. The sample taken for sequencing was blood. Every receptor here comes from a woman aged 55-75 years with Graves' ophthalmopathy.

This clonotype was seen many times. The chain recombines TRBV28 with TRBJ2-1, with D perhaps matching TRBD2 (6 bases). The CDR3 is 14 residues long. V was trimmed by 8 bases and J by 9 bases, leaving 20 bases between them. From germline, CDR1 is MDHEN and CDR2 SYDVKM. This CDR3 reads CASRSPRGSAEQFF. The CDR3 bases are TGTGCCAGCCGATCCCCCCGGGGGAGTGCTGAGCAGTTCTTC. Full variable domain (missing parts from reference TRBV28 and TRBJ2-1): DVKVTQSSRYLVKRTGEKVFLECVQDMDHENMFWYRQDPGLGLRLIYFSYDVKMKEKGDIPEGYSVSREKKERFSLILESASTNQTSMYLCASRSPRGSAEQFFGPGTRLTVL.

This chain links TRBV12-3 or TRBV12-4 with TRBJ2-1, with 8 bases that match TRBD1. This CDR3 has 17 amino acids. V trimming: 2 bases; J trimming: 4 bases; junction bases outside the gene matches: 10. The CDR3 sequence is CASSLSLGRGHYNEQFF. CDR3 in DNA: TGTGCCAGCAGTTTAAGTTTGGGCAGGGGGCATTACAATGAGCAGTTCTTC.

This clonotype was counted between two and nine times. The chain couples TRBV19 to TRBJ2-5, with 9 bases identical to TRBD1. V was clipped by 4 bases and J by 4 bases; unmatched bases: 10. Germline assignment: CDR1 LNHDA and CDR2 SQIVND (reference sequence). The CDR3 consists of 16 residues. The CDR3 reads CASSNRGLGVRETQYF. The CDR3 bases are TGTGCCAGTAGTAACAGGGGGCTGGGAGTGAGAGAGACCCAGTACTTC.

The genes are TRBV15 and TRBJ1-4; D remains unclear. In germline, CDR1 is LNHNV, CDR2 YYDKDF (reference sequence). This CDR3 is built from 16 residues. V was cut by 3 bases and J by 4 bases, with 15 bases left in between. The CDR3 nucleotides read TGTGCCACCAGCAGGGACCCTGGGAAATATAATGAAAAACTGTTTTTT. Protein: CATSRDPGKYNEKLFF.

This clonotype was picked up many times. This chain links TRBV6-1 with TRBJ2-3; D unresolved. Germline assignment: CDR1 MNHNS and CDR2 SASEGT. The CDR3 extends over 14 amino acids. The V and J ends lost 7 bases and 3 bases respectively, with 14 bases between them. The CDR3 loop reads CASILRLGTDTQYF. The CDR3 nucleotides read TGTGCCAGCATCCTAAGGTTAGGGACAGATACGCAGTATTTT.

The chain joins TRBV12-3 or TRBV12-4 to TRBJ1-1; no definite D call. CDR3 length: 12 amino acids. Trimming took off 7 bases at V and 5 bases at J, with 11 bases between the two ends. CDR3: CASTRPETEAFF. The DNA of the CDR3 is TGTGCCAGCACCCGCCCCGAAACTGAAGCTTTCTTT.

This clonotype has only a few counts. This chain links TRBV20-1 with TRBJ1-1, with TRBD1 matching over 8 bases. J gave up 3 bases and V 4 bases, and 10 bases lay outside the gene matches. Germline CDR1 DFQATT, CDR2 SNEGSKA (reference sequence). The CDR3 has 15 residues. The CDR3 DNA reads as TGCAGTGCTAAGACAGGGGAGGCATTGTACACTGAAGCTTTCTTT. Translating it yields CSAKTGEALYTEAFF.

There are many counts of this clonotype. The J gene is TRBJ2-1, the V gene TRBV20-1; 9 bases agree with TRBD2. The J segment lost 4 bases and the V segment lost 3 bases, leaving 7 bases of the junction unmatched. Looked up from germline, CDR1 is DFQATT and CDR2 is SNEGSKA (reference sequence). The CDR3 runs 15 residues. CDR3 protein: CSASRTSDPYNEQFF. The CDR3 nucleotides are TGCAGTGCTAGCCGGACTAGCGATCCTTACAATGAGCAGTTCTTC.

Comments on this clonotype: With a much larger clone just one base away, this may be a read error. This chain connects TRBV28 to TRBJ1-1; D gene ambiguous. This CDR3 comprises 13 residues. Germline V gives CDR1 MDHEN, CDR2 SYDVKM. The CDR3 sequence: CASSLTFPAEASF. CDR3 bases: TGTGCCAGCAGTTTGACCTTTCCCGCTGAAGCTTCCTTT.

There are a few counts of this clonotype. The chain joins TRBV6-1 to TRBJ1-2; D is unclear. The germline V gene has CDR1 MNHNS and CDR2 SASEGT. The CDR3 totals 13 residues. The ends were cut back, 10 bases at V and 3 bases at J, with 15 bases in the middle. The CDR3 DNA sequence: TGTGCCACCCAACTCCGGCAGGACTATGGCTACACCTTC. Protein sequence: CATQLRQDYGYTF.

This clonotype came up many times. The rearrangement joins TRBV5-1 to TRBJ2-1, with TRBD2 matching over 10 bases. The ends lost 0 bases at V and 5 bases at J; junction bases unmatched: 2. Germline lookup yields CDR1 SGHRS and CDR2 YFSETQ. The CDR3 has 15 amino acids. The CDR3 DNA is TGCGCCAGCAGCTTGGATAGCGGGAGGAACAATGAGCAGTTCTTC. This sequence encodes CASSLDSGRNNEQFF.

Remarks on this clonotype: A much larger clone lies one base from this, so it may be a read error. The chain uses TRBV7-6 and TRBJ2-7; maybe TRBD1 (6 bases). The CDR3 extends over 16 amino acids. Germline CDR1 and CDR2: SGHVS and FNYEAQ. This CDR3 reads CARSSGSGAGIYEQYF. The DNA for the CDR3 is TGTGCCAGAAGCTCTGGGTCAGGGGCCGGTATTTACGAGCAGTACTTC.

A few counts support this clonotype. CDR3 sequence reads: CASSQGIQPGLLYYGYTF. CDR3 nucleotides: TGCGCCAGCAGCCAAGGAATACAGCCGGGGTTATTATACTATGGCTACACCTTC. This sequence joins TRBV4-1 and TRBJ1-2, with D unresolved. The CDR3 runs to 18 residues. Germline CDR1 reads MGHRA; CDR2 reads YSYEKL. Trimming shortened V by 1 base and J by 3 bases, and 21 bases separated the two germline ends.

This clonotype occurred many times. The chain is built from TRBV20-1 and TRBJ1-2; 8 nucleotides agree with TRBD1. In germline, CDR1 is DFQATT, CDR2 SNEGSKA (reference sequence). The CDR3 has 14 amino acids. The trim removed 6 bases at V and 5 bases at J, leaving 11 bases unmatched. Here the CDR3 DNA reads TGCAGTGCCGTTAATTTCGGGACAGGATATGGCTACACCTTC. Protein sequence: CSAVNFGTGYGYTF.

This clonotype came up a few times. V is TRBV19 and J is TRBJ2-3, with D possibly TRBD2 on 5 matching bases. Germline V CDR1 and CDR2: LNHDA, SQIVND (reference sequence). Trimming removed 5 bases from V and 6 bases from J, with 6 bases in between. This CDR3 has 11 residues. The CDR3 reads CASSEGDTQYF. DNA of the CDR3: TGTGCCAGTAGTGAGGGCGATACGCAGTATTTT.

This clonotype occurred a few times. V gene TRBV12-3 or TRBV12-4 combines with J gene TRBJ1-3, with no clear D. The CDR3 loop spans 12 amino acids. V gave up 4 bases and J gave up 0 bases, with 1 base separating them. The CDR3 DNA follows: TGTGCCAGCAGTTACTCTGGAAACACCATATATTTT. It codes for CASSYSGNTIYF.

The rearrangement links TRBV6-5 to TRBJ1-6; 10 bases fit TRBD1. Germline CDR1 MNHEY, CDR2 SVGAGI. There are 19 residues in the CDR3. Germline trimming cut 3 bases from V and 0 bases from J; bases unmatched to any gene: 8. The DNA for the CDR3 is TGTGCCAGCAGTTATAACAGGGGACAGGGGAGCTCCTATAATTCACCCCTCCACTTT. This sequence encodes CASSYNRGQGSSYNSPLHF.

This clonotype has just one count. This sequence joins TRBV10-3 and TRBJ1-5; D is uncertain. Trimming cost V 5 bases and J 4 bases, with 9 bases left between them. Germline V gene sequence: CDR1 ENHRY, CDR2 SYGVKD. The CDR3 contains 13 residues. CDR3 protein: CAISQEGNQPQHF. The CDR3 bases are TGTGCCATCAGTCAGGAGGGAAATCAGCCCCAGCATTTT.

This clonotype has ten or more counts. V usage is TRBV2 and J usage is TRBJ1-2; D call uncertain. Per germline, CDR1 SNHLY and CDR2 FYNNEI. Trimming shortened V by 4 bases and J by 2 bases, and 11 bases separated the two germline ends. The CDR3 has 14 amino acids. CDR3 protein: CASSATQLNYGYTF. The DNA of the CDR3 is TGTGCCAGCAGTGCGACACAGCTAAACTATGGCTACACCTTC.

This clonotype was detected ten times or more. The V call is TRBV20-1, the J call TRBJ2-3; 7 bases match TRBD2. The V gene's germline CDR1 is DFQATT and CDR2 SNEGSKA (reference sequence). The V segment lost 3 bases and the J segment 1 base; nucleotides outside the gene matches: 10. This CDR3 has 16 amino acids. CDR3 nucleotides: TGCAGTGCTAGTCGGGGCGCGGGAGAGGGCACAGATACGCAGTATTTT. It encodes CSASRGAGEGTDTQYF.

The chain combines TRBV30 with TRBJ2-2; D perhaps matches TRBD1 (6 bases). CDR1 GTSNPN and CDR2 SVGIG come from the germline V gene (reference sequence). The V gene lost 3 bases and the J gene lost 5 bases, with 19 bases spanning the gap. The CDR3 has 16 amino acids. The CDR3 DNA reads as TGTGCCTGGAGCCTGACAGGCACCCGGGGAACCGGGGAGCTGTTTTTT. Translating it yields CAWSLTGTRGTGELFF. The variable domain in full, completed from reference TRBV30 and TRBJ2-2, reads SQTIHQWPATLVQPVGSPLSLECTVEGTSNPNLYWYRQAAGRGLQLLFYSVGIGQISSEVPQNLSASRPQDRQFILSSKKLLLSDSGFYLCAWSLTGTRGTGELFFGEGSRLTVL.

This clonotype showed up many times. The chain recombines TRBV5-1 with TRBJ1-1; 8 positions agree with TRBD1. The trim removed 2 bases at V and 3 bases at J, leaving 3 bases unmatched. The CDR3 sequence is 14 residues long. Germline-derived CDR1 and CDR2 are SGHRS and YFSETQ. The CDR3 DNA sequence: TGCGCCAGCAGCTTATCAGGGGGCTACACTGAAGCTTTCTTT. Its translation is CASSLSGGYTEAFF.

The rearrangement links TRBV24-1 to TRBJ2-2; 8 nucleotides line up with TRBD2. CDR3 length: 15 residues. Unmatched junction bases numbered 6, after V lost 4 bases and J lost 6 bases. Germline V CDR1 and CDR2: KGHDR, SFDVKD. The CDR3 here is CATSDPGTRSGELFF. The CDR3 nucleotides are TGTGCCACCAGTGACCCCGGGACTAGGTCCGGGGAGCTGTTTTTT.